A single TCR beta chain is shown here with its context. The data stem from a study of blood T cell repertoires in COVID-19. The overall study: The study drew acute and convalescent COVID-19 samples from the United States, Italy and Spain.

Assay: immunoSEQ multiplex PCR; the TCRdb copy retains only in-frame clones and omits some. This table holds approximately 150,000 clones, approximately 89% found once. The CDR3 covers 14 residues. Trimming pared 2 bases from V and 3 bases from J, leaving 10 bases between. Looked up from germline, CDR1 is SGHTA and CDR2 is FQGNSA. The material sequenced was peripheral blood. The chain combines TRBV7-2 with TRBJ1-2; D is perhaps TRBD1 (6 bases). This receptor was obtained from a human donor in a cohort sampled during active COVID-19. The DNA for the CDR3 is TGTGCCAGCAGCTTACAGGGGCGCTACTATGGCTACACCTTC. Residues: CASSLQGRYYGYTF.